A selection of T cell receptor beta chains follows, all from one sample in a study of CD8+ T cells in alopecia areata. Some clones are missing from TCRdb's copy, which holds only in-frame ones; the method was immunoSEQ multiplex PCR. The repertoire includes 150,000 to 200,000 clones, around 54% of them detected once, and more than 4.5% sits in the top ten. The sample consisted of CD4+ T cells sorted from blood. The source of these receptors is a human donor in good health. CDR3s include the opening cysteine and the closing phenylalanine or tryptophan. The D gene is left open where the match is weak. Clone size, where shown, is once, few, many, or a class for clones that have expanded.

TRBJ1-2 | . | TRBV25-1 | TRBD1 | TGTGCCAGCAGTGGGACAGGGCAGGGCTACACCTTC | CASSGTGQGYTF
TRBJ2-7 | . | TRBV27 | . | TGTGCCAGCAGTGTAACAGGTGCCCAAAGACCCTACGAGCAGTACTTC | CASSVTGAQRPYEQYF
TRBJ2-2 | few | TRBV4-1 | . | TGCGCCAGCAGCCAACCCCGGGCATCCACCGGGGAGCTGTTTTTT | CASSQPRASTGELFF
TRBJ1-1 | . | TRBV28 | . | TGTGCCAGCAGTTTACCCCCCGGACAGAACACTGAAGCTTTCTTT | CASSLPPGQNTEAFF
TRBJ1-3 | . | TRBV9 | . | TGTGCCAGCAGCGCCCTAGGTGGGGCTGCCACTGGAAACACCATATATTTT | CASSALGGAATGNTIYF
TRBJ2-7 | . | TRBV11-2 | TRBD1 | TGTGCCAGCAGCCTTTTTGAGGGGGCGAACTACGAGCAGTACTTC | CASSLFEGANYEQYF
TRBJ1-2 | . | TRBV6-1 | . | TGTGCGGCCGTGGGGTCCCGAGGCTACACCTTC | CAAVGSRGYTF
TRBJ1-5 | . | TRBV28 | . | TGTGCCAGCAGTACCGCCCGGGAGAACCCTAATCAGCCCCAGCATTTT | CASSTARENPNQPQHF
TRBJ1-4 | . | TRBV25-1 | . | TGTGCCAGCAGTGAATTGGACGGGAAGGAGGAAAAACTGTTTTTT | CASSELDGKEEKLFF
TRBJ1-1 | few | TRBV29-1 | . | TGCAGCGCTAGGAACACTGAAGCTTTCTTT | CSARNTEAFF
TRBJ2-3 | . | TRBV30 | . | TGTGCCTGGAGTAAAGGGCCTAGCACAGATACGCAGTATTTT | CAWSKGPSTDTQYF
TRBJ2-3 | once | TRBV11-2 | . | TGTGCCAGCAGCTTATCGTGGGCCTTTACAGATACGCAGTATTTT | CASSLSWAFTDTQYF
TRBJ2-1 | once | TRBV4-1 | . | TGCGCCAGCAGCCAAGAAGGGAGCTCCTACAATGAGCAGTTCTTC | CASSQEGSSYNEQFF
TRBJ2-7 | once | TRBV7-9 | . | TGTGCCAGCAGGTCTCGGGACTACGAGCAGTACTTC | CASRSRDYEQYF
TRBJ2-2 | . | TRBV11-1 | . | TGTGCCAGCAGCTTGGCTGAAGCCGGGGAGCTGTTTTTT | CASSLAEAGELFF
TRBJ2-3 | . | TRBV5-1 | . | TGCGCCAGCAGCGAATTCTTAGCGGCTAGCACAGATACGCAGTATTTT | CASSEFLAASTDTQYF
TRBJ2-1 | few | TRBV11-2 | . | TGTGCCACGCCCTCGTGGCGGCCCCCGTGGTGTGAGCAGTTCTTC | CATPSWRPPWCEQFF
TRBJ2-7 | . | TRBV10-3 | . | TGTGCCATCAGCGTGTTGGGGTACGAGCAGTACTTC | CAISVLGYEQYF
TRBJ1-2 | few | TRBV7-9 | . | TGTGCCAGCAGCCCCGACAGGAACTATGGCTACACCTTC | CASSPDRNYGYTF
TRBJ1-5 | . | TRBV19 | TRBD1 | TGTGCCAGCGACCCTGGACAGGGGGTCAATCAGCCCCAGCATTTT | CASDPGQGVNQPQHF
TRBJ2-7 | . | TRBV4-1 | . | TGCGCCAGCAGCCAAGTTGGTCTGGGGACCGTCGAGCAGTACTTC | CASSQVGLGTVEQYF
TRBJ1-2 | . | TRBV27 | . | TGTGCCAGCAGTTTCTCGGGGAACTATGGCTACACCTTC | CASSFSGNYGYTF
TRBJ2-1 | once | TRBV7-2 | TRBD2 | TGTGCCAGCAGCTTTGGTCTAGCGGGAGTTGAGCAGTTCTTC | CASSFGLAGVEQFF
TRBJ2-1 | few | TRBV15 | . | TGTGCCACCACCCTAGGGGGGATTCAAGACAATGAGCAGTTCTTC | CATTLGGIQDNEQFF
TRBJ2-2 | . | TRBV30 | . | TGTGCCTGGAGTGCCTGGACAACCACCGGGGAGCTGTTTTTT | CAWSAWTTTGELFF
TRBJ2-3 | . | TRBV7-2 | TRBD2 | TGTGCCAGCAGCTTATCAAGCGGGGGCACAGATACGCAGTATTTT | CASSLSSGGTDTQYF
TRBJ2-4 | . | TRBV2 | . | TGTGCCAGCAGTGAAACAAGTCGGAACATTCAGTACTTC | CASSETSRNIQYF
TRBJ2-1 | . | TRBV19 | . | TGTGCCAGTAGTCTCGTCGGGGATGAGCAGTTCTTC | CASSLVGDEQFF
TRBJ2-1 | . | TRBV5-1 | TRBD2 | TGCGCCAGCAGCCCCGGGACTAGCGGGAGGTTCTACAATGAGCAGTTCTTC | CASSPGTSGRFYNEQFF
TRBJ2-4 | . | TRBV6-6 | TRBD1 | TGTGCCAGCAGTTTGGGACAGGGGGCCAAAAACATTCAGTACTTC | CASSLGQGAKNIQYF
TRBJ1-1 | . | TRBV30 | . | TGTGCCTGGAGTGTATCCCGGAACACTGAAGCTTTCTTT | CAWSVSRNTEAFF
TRBJ1-1 | few | TRBV5-1 | . | TGCGCCAGCAGCTTGAACCTTGGGGGTTTGAAGGTAGCTTTCTTT | CASSLNLGGLKVAFF
TRBJ1-2 | . | TRBV6-6 | . | TGTGCCAGCAGACAAGGCGGACATCCCGGTGGCTACACCTTC | CASRQGGHPGGYTF
TRBJ2-5 | . | TRBV6-5 | TRBD2 | TGTGCCAGCAGTTACCTAGCGGGAGGGAGACAAGAGACCCAGTACTTC | CASSYLAGGRQETQYF
TRBJ2-1 | few | TRBV10-3 | . | TGTGCCATCAGTGGGTATCCTTCATCCTACAATGAGCAGTTCTTC | CAISGYPSSYNEQFF
TRBJ2-1 | . | TRBV18 | . | TGTGCCAGCTCACCTTGGAGGGCGTCCTACAATGAGCAGTTCTTC | CASSPWRASYNEQFF
TRBJ2-7 | . | TRBV27 | . | TGTGCCAGCAGTAGAGCCCGCTCATACGAGCAGTACTTC | CASSRARSYEQYF
TRBJ1-2 | . | TRBV5-4 | . | TGTGCCAGCAGCTTGGCCCAGGATGGCTACACCTTC | CASSLAQDGYTF
TRBJ2-1 | . | TRBV29-1 | . | TGCAGCGGATTTATGAAGGCCCCTTACAATGAGCAGTTCTTC | CSGFMKAPYNEQFF
TRBJ1-4 | . | TRBV9 | . | TGTGCCAGCAGCGTAGGGCAGGGCCCTAATGAAAAACTGTTTTTT | CASSVGQGPNEKLFF
TRBJ1-1 | . | TRBV6-5 | . | TGTGCCAGCGGGACGGTCGAAAAAGCTTTCTTT | CASGTVEKAFF